This T cell receptor (beta chain) was retrieved from a study of untreated major depressive disorder. TCRdb's copy holds only in-frame clones and misses some; the assay was immunoSEQ multiplex PCR. The sample carries 15,000 to 20,000 clones, under 95% recorded once. Donors lacked major illness, comorbidities, regular medication, drug use, or heavy drinking. Blood, about 31 ml, was drawn into EDTA tubes. Notes on the study in general: Findings may not generalize because the study sample was small. TRBV05-01 (Vbeta 5.1) usage was higher in CD4+ T cells of depressed patients than controls.

As regards this clone: Its target is unknown.

Germline V gene sequence: CDR1 SGHDN, CDR2 FVKESK. Trimming left V 5 bases short and J 0 bases short, with 16 bases between. The CDR3 spans 16 residues. The chain carries TRBV14 and TRBJ1-1; D is unclear. The sequenced sample was CD4+ T cells from PBMCs. The TCR comes from a woman in her 40s with major depressive disorder. Here the CDR3 reads CASSSGRRGMNTEAFF. CDR3 coding DNA: TGTGCCAGCAGCTCCGGACGGAGAGGGATGAACACTGAAGCTTTCTTT.